Listed here are 30 T cell receptor beta chains from one sample, sequenced in a study of cytotoxic CD8 clonotypes in ibrutinib-treated CLL. This table comes from immunoSEQ multiplex PCR, and its TCRdb copy is limited to in-frame clones, with some not included. The sample lists about 140,000 clones; about 72% were seen once. The sequencing here drew on PBMCs, taken after 12 months of ibrutinib treatment. The receptors shown here come from a human donor with chronic lymphocytic leukemia.

The chain carries TRBV6-5 and TRBJ2-3, with a weak D call TRBD2 (5 bases). The germline gives CDR1 MNHEY, CDR2 SVGAGI. Between the trimmed V and J ends, which lost 7 bases and 1 base, there was a span of 15 bases. This CDR3 spans 15 amino acids. The CDR3 is CASTPSGRRTDTQYF. For the CDR3, the DNA is TGTGCCAGCACTCCAAGCGGACGGCGCACAGATACGCAGTATTTT.

This sequence joins TRBV11-2 and TRBJ2-7; tentative D call: TRBD1 (6 bases). The germline V and J ends were trimmed by 5 bases and 1 base, with 18 bases remaining between them. Germline lookup yields CDR1 SGHAT and CDR2 FQNNGV. The length of the CDR3 is 16 residues. The CDR3 loop reads CASSPTTGIFSYEQYF. In nucleotides, the CDR3 is TGTGCCAGCAGCCCAACGACAGGTATTTTTTCCTACGAGCAGTACTTC. Full variable domain (remainder filled in from reference TRBV11-2 and TRBJ2-7): EAGVAQSPRYKIIEKRQSVAFWCNPISGHATLYWYQQILGQGPKLLIQFQNNGVVDDSQLPKDRFSAERLKGVDSTLKIQPAKLEDSAVYLCASSPTTGIFSYEQYFGPGTRLTVT.

The chain carries TRBV2 and TRBJ1-5, with D hard to call. This CDR3 contains 18 residues. V lost 6 bases, J lost 0 bases, and 21 bases lay in between. Looked up from germline, CDR1 is SNHLY and CDR2 is FYNNEI. CDR3 protein: CASSPPGGMRASNQPQHF. The CDR3 DNA reads TGTGCCAGCAGCCCCCCAGGTGGGATGCGAGCTAGCAATCAGCCCCAGCATTTT.

This chain joins TRBV11-1 and TRBJ2-2; D is perhaps TRBD1 (5 bases). Trimming removed 6 bases from V and 1 base from J, with 12 bases in between. Germline V gives CDR1 SGHAT, CDR2 FQDESV (reference sequence). This CDR3 is 15 amino acids long. CDR3 region: CASRVTTGNTGELFF. The CDR3 coding sequence is TGTGCCAGCAGGGTCACTACAGGGAACACCGGGGAGCTGTTTTTT. The full variable domain, its missing parts supplied by reference TRBV11-1 and TRBJ2-2, is EAEVAQSPRYKITEKSQAVAFWCDPISGHATLYWYRQILGQGPELLVQFQDESVVDDSQLPKDRFSAERLKGVDSTLKIQPAELGDSAMYLCASRVTTGNTGELFFGEGSRLTVL.

This CDR3 is CASSLVGGSVEAFF. CDR3 DNA: TGTGCCAGCAGCTTAGTGGGTGGGTCAGTTGAAGCTTTCTTT. The gene calls are TRBV7-6 and TRBJ1-1; D gene unclear. Germline values: CDR1 SGHVS, CDR2 FNYEAQ. With 1 base removed from V and 7 bases from J, the gap between germline ends came to 13 bases. The CDR3 runs to 14 residues.

This clone was picked up a small number of times. This rearrangement joins TRBV5-1 to TRBJ2-7; a weak D match, TRBD1 (5 bases). Germline-derived CDR1 and CDR2 are SGHRS and YFSETQ. This CDR3 is built from 12 residues. V lost 5 bases to trimming and J lost 3 bases, with 9 bases between them. CDR3 nucleotides: TGCGCCAGCAGTGACAGCCACTACGAGCAGTACTTC. This gives the protein CASSDSHYEQYF.

This clone was seen more than once but under ten times. The CDR3 bases are TGCGCCAGCAGCCAAGATCTCTTCGCACGCGGAGAGCCCTACGAGCAGTACTTC. Its protein product is CASSQDLFARGEPYEQYF. The V and J genes are TRBV4-3 and TRBJ2-7; no definite D call. V was pared by 0 bases and J by 2 bases, with 20 bases between. CDR3 length equals 18 residues. Germline V gives CDR1 LGHNA, CDR2 YSLEER.

The chain is built from TRBV10-3 and TRBJ2-7, with TRBD1 matching 10 bases. This CDR3 is 15 amino acids long. From germline, CDR1 is ENHRY and CDR2 SYGVKD. V lost 5 bases, J lost 3 bases, and 7 bases stayed unmatched. Here the CDR3 DNA reads TGTGCCATCAGTCCGTCCCGGGACAGGGGCTACGAGCAGTACTTC. This codes for CAISPSRDRGYEQYF.

The rearrangement joins TRBV28 to TRBJ1-2, with D uncertain. This CDR3 region has 12 residues. Between the trimmed V and J ends, which lost 5 bases and 4 bases, there was a span of 8 bases. Germline V gene lookup returns CDR1 MDHEN and CDR2 SYDVKM. The CDR3 DNA is TGTGCCAGCAGTGCCAGTTCCTATGGCTACACCTTC. Translation gives CASSASSYGYTF.

The CDR3 nucleotides read TGTGCCAGCAGTTCGACCGGGACTAGCGCCTACGAGCAGTACTTC. This codes for CASSSTGTSAYEQYF. J is TRBJ2-7 and V is TRBV28, with 10 nucleotides matching TRBD2. V lost 4 bases to trimming and J lost 2 bases; unmatched junction nucleotides: 5. This CDR3 region has 15 residues. Per the germline V gene, CDR1 is MDHEN and CDR2 is SYDVKM.

V and J are TRBV27 and TRBJ1-4; D remains ambiguous. The germline V gene has CDR1 MNHEY and CDR2 SMNVEV (reference sequence). The CDR3 totals 16 residues. V shed 3 bases and J shed 2 bases, with 13 bases lying between them. In nucleotides, the CDR3 is TGTGCCAGCAGTTTTGCCCGACCCGGGACTAATGAAAAACTGTTTTTT. Translation gives CASSFARPGTNEKLFF.

V usage is TRBV6-5 and J usage is TRBJ1-1; possibly TRBD1 for D (5 bases). Germline CDR1 is MNHEY and CDR2 is SVGAGI. The CDR3 totals 15 residues. The germline V and J ends were trimmed by 3 bases and 6 bases, with 17 bases remaining between them. The CDR3 is CASSYLDSVNAEAFF. The CDR3 region has the DNA TGTGCCAGCAGTTATCTTGACAGCGTAAACGCTGAAGCTTTCTTT.

The chain employs TRBV30 and TRBJ2-1; TRBD2 might be the D (5 bases). Per the germline V gene, CDR1 is GTSNPN and CDR2 is SVGIG (reference sequence). Deletions cut 4 bases from V and 3 bases from J, with 16 bases between. The CDR3 sequence is 15 residues long. CDR3 amino acids: CAWTRRGMDYNEQFF. CDR3 bases: TGTGCCTGGACAAGACGAGGGATGGACTACAATGAGCAGTTCTTC.

The rearrangement joins TRBV5-5 to TRBJ1-4; D unresolved. V was clipped by 4 bases and J by 4 bases, with 11 bases between them. Germline V gives CDR1 SGHKS, CDR2 YYEKEE (reference sequence). The CDR3 covers 14 residues. CDR3 nucleotides: TGTGCCAGCAGCCAGCGAGAGCGTAATGAAAAACTGTTTTTT. Translation gives CASSQRERNEKLFF.

This sequence joins TRBV5-6 and TRBJ2-5; no firm D call. With 5 bases removed from V and 5 bases from J, the gap between germline ends came to 10 bases. Germline loops: CDR1 SGHDT, CDR2 YYEEEE. The CDR3 has 12 residues. The CDR3 sequence is CASSEDGETQYF. The CDR3 DNA follows: TGTGCCAGCAGTGAGGATGGGGAGACCCAGTACTTC.

The chain has TRBV4-1 and TRBJ2-7; no definite D call. The germline CDR1 and CDR2 sequences are MGHRA and YSYEKL. The CDR3 spans 11 residues. Trimming removed 3 bases from V and 6 bases from J, with 6 bases in between. The CDR3 DNA sequence: TGCGCCAGCAGCCACGATAGCGAGCAGTACTTC. It encodes CASSHDSEQYF.

The chain employs TRBV7-2 and TRBJ1-5; D not resolved. V dropped 0 bases and J dropped 7 bases, with 13 bases sitting between them. Germline V gene sequence: CDR1 SGHTA, CDR2 FQGNSA. CDR3 length: 15 residues. The CDR3 bases are TGTGCCAGCAGCTTAGCCCCGGGTGTAGGGCAGCCCCAGCATTTT. This encodes CASSLAPGVGQPQHF.

Here the CDR3 DNA reads TGTGCCAGCAGTTGGGGACAGGGGGCCGTCTACGAGCAGTACTTC. It specifies CASSWGQGAVYEQYF. The chain is built from TRBV6-4 and TRBJ2-7; TRBD1 agrees at 12 bases. CDR3 size: 15 residues. V shed 5 bases and J 3 bases; nucleotides not matched to a gene: 5. The V gene's germline CDR1 is MRHNA and CDR2 SNTAGT.

CDR3 coding DNA: TGTGCCAGCAGCTTGGTGGAAGGGTCTGGCTACACCTTC. It yields the protein CASSLVEGSGYTF. This sequence joins TRBV7-9 and TRBJ1-2; no firm D call. Germline lookup yields CDR1 SEHNR and CDR2 FQNEAQ (reference sequence). The CDR3 sequence is 13 residues long. V gave up 3 bases and J gave up 7 bases, with 12 bases separating them.

This chain links TRBV28 with TRBJ2-3; 7 positions match TRBD1. Trimming cost V 3 bases and J 2 bases; bases outside gene matches: 8. This CDR3 has 16 amino acids. Looked up from germline, CDR1 is MDHEN and CDR2 is SYDVKM. CDR3 region: CASSLQHRGPTDTQYF. The CDR3 DNA reads as TGTGCCAGCAGTTTGCAACACAGGGGTCCCACAGATACGCAGTATTTT. Full variable domain (outside the CDR3, taken from reference TRBV28 and TRBJ2-3): DVKVTQSSRYLVKRTGEKVFLECVQDMDHENMFWYRQDPGLGLRLIYFSYDVKMKEKGDIPEGYSVSREKKERFSLILESASTNQTSMYLCASSLQHRGPTDTQYFGPGTRLTVL.

The CDR3 reads CASLGPDTQYF. The CDR3 coding sequence is TGTGCCAGCTTGGGGCCAGATACGCAGTATTTT. This rearrangement joins TRBV5-6 to TRBJ2-3; TRBD1 is a possible D gene (5 bases). Trimming left V 7 bases short and J 4 bases short, with 7 bases between. The CDR3 spans 11 residues. CDR1 is SGHDT, CDR2 YYEEEE, per germline.

The chain employs TRBV6-1 and TRBJ1-1; 7 positions agree with TRBD1. This CDR3 spans 15 amino acids. V trimming: 8 bases; J trimming: 3 bases; junction bases outside the gene matches: 12. The germline V gene encodes CDR1 MNHNS and CDR2 SASEGT. CDR3 nucleotide sequence: TGTGCCAGCGAACGACAGGGTGGGATTGACACTGAAGCTTTCTTT. Amino acids: CASERQGGIDTEAFF.

The chain is built from TRBV9 and TRBJ2-3, with unresolved D. V was shortened by 3 bases and J by 6 bases, with 11 bases between the two germline ends. Germline V CDR1 and CDR2: SGDLS, YYNGEE. The CDR3 extends over 13 amino acids. Here the CDR3 DNA reads TGTGCCAGCAGCGATCGCCTTTCGGATACGCAGTATTTT. Translating it yields CASSDRLSDTQYF. The full variable domain, completed using reference TRBV9 and TRBJ2-3, is DSGVTQTPKHLITATGQRVTLRCSPRSGDLSVYWYQQSLDQGLQFLIQYYNGEERAKGNILERFSAQQFPDLHSELNLSSLELGDSALYFCASSDRLSDTQYFGPGTRLTVL.

This clone was detected once. This rearrangement joins TRBV5-1 to TRBJ2-1; 9 nucleotides line up with TRBD1. This CDR3 has 14 residues. Germline CDR1 is SGHRS and CDR2 is YFSETQ. The V and J ends lost 6 bases and 7 bases, in that order; junction bases with no gene match: 8. As DNA, the CDR3 is TGCGCCAGCAATAGGGACAGGGTGGATAATGAGCAGTTCTTC. As protein: CASNRDRVDNEQFF.

The chain couples TRBV9 to TRBJ2-7; possible D gene TRBD2, 6 bases. The CDR3 loop spans 14 amino acids. The germline CDR1 and CDR2 sequences are SGDLS and YYNGEE. Deletions cut 5 bases from V and 0 bases from J, with 12 bases between. The CDR3, as DNA: TGTGCCAGCAGTATAGCGGTAAGCTCCTACGAGCAGTACTTC. It translates to CASSIAVSSYEQYF.

The chain joins TRBV7-8 to TRBJ1-5; 8 bases align to TRBD1. Per the germline V gene, CDR1 is SGHVS and CDR2 is FQNEAQ. J gave up 0 bases and V 5 bases, and 9 bases lay outside the gene matches. This CDR3 has 17 amino acids. CDR3 nucleotides: TGTGCCAGCAGCGAACGCACGACAGGGGTTAGCAATCAGCCCCAGCATTTT. Residues: CASSERTTGVSNQPQHF.

The CDR3 DNA reads TGTGCCTGGAGCCAGGTAGAGACCCAGTACTTC. It is translated as CAWSQVETQYF. The chain recombines TRBV30 with TRBJ2-5; unclear D gene. The CDR3 is 11 amino acids. V shed 3 bases and J shed 4 bases, with 6 bases lying between them. Per germline, CDR1 GTSNPN and CDR2 SVGIG (reference sequence).

This clone was seen a few times. V is TRBV7-9 and J is TRBJ1-2; D call uncertain. The germline CDR1 and CDR2 sequences are SEHNR and FQNEAQ (reference sequence). The germline V and J ends were trimmed by 5 bases and 7 bases, with 20 bases remaining between them. The CDR3 contains 15 residues. The CDR3 here is CASSEHPSRRSGYTF. The CDR3 DNA reads as TGTGCCAGCAGCGAACACCCTTCTCGTAGGAGTGGCTACACCTTC.

The genes are TRBV18 and TRBJ2-1, with 11 bases that match TRBD2. The V segment lost 1 base and the J segment 13 bases; nucleotides outside the gene matches: 9. Germline CDR1 and CDR2: KGHSH and LQKENI. The CDR3 extends over 15 amino acids. The CDR3 DNA sequence: TGTGCCAGCTCACCACAGGCTAGCGGGGGGACCCATCAGTTCTTC. As protein: CASSPQASGGTHQFF.

In its sample, this clone was seen once. The V gene is TRBV14, the J gene TRBJ2-7; D is unclear. V was pared by 6 bases and J by 2 bases, with 14 bases between. CDR1 is SGHDN and CDR2 is FVKESK in the germline V gene. The CDR3 totals 14 residues. The CDR3 loop is CASSNDPPPYEQYF. The DNA for the CDR3 is TGTGCCAGCAGTAACGACCCACCCCCCTACGAGCAGTACTTC. Complete variable domain (other parts from reference TRBV14 and TRBJ2-7): EAGVTQFPSHSVIEKGQTVTLRCDPISGHDNLYWYRRVMGKEIKFLLHFVKESKQDESGMPNNRFLAERTGGTYSTLKVQPAELEDSGVYFCASSNDPPPYEQYFGPGTRLTVT.